This TCR beta chain originates from a study of blood T cell repertoires in COVID-19. The CDR3 is 16 amino acids. V was trimmed by 3 bases and J by 5 bases, leaving 19 bases between them. Germline values: CDR1 SGHAT, CDR2 FQNNGV. TCRdb keeps only in-frame clones here, not all; method: immunoSEQ multiplex PCR. The repertoire includes roughly 84,000 clones, more than 80% of them detected once, and 15% to 19% sits in the top ten. The specimen was peripheral blood. The receptor's source is a woman of 80 years or more with acute or convalescent COVID-19. The chain combines TRBV11-2 with TRBJ1-2; possible D gene TRBD1, 5 bases. The CDR3: CASSFSSRGKPYGYTF. Written as DNA, the CDR3 is TGTGCCAGCAGCTTCTCTTCAAGGGGTAAACCATATGGCTACACCTTC.